A single sample gave rise to the 23 T cell receptor beta chains below, sequenced in a study of shared clonotypes between healthy human individuals. Produced via immunoSEQ multiplex PCR; TCRdb's table is partial and in-frame only. This sample yields about 2.3 million clones, of which 85% to 95% are seen a single time; 0.39% belongs to the top ten. What was sequenced was naive CD4+ T cells from PBMCs. Indicated subset: CD45RA+ positively selected. These receptor sequences come from a man between 18 and 35 years old in good health. Some clones in this sample may be carry-over from other donors' samples.

On this clone itself: At the DNA level, this CDR3 is encoded by other sequences in the same sample as well. The gene calls are TRBV11-2 and TRBJ2-7; no clear D gene. Germline CDR1 reads SGHAT; CDR2 reads FQNNGV. V was cut by 6 bases and J by 0 bases, with 6 bases left in between. This CDR3 is 12 amino acids long. CDR3 DNA: TGTGCCAGCAGTCGGACCTCCTACGAGCAGTACTTC. Translating gives CASSRTSYEQYF.

In this sample, this clone turned up once. V and J are TRBV25-1 and TRBJ2-5, with TRBD1 matching over 7 bases. The CDR3 is 13 amino acids. The ends lost 8 bases at V and 4 bases at J; junction bases unmatched: 7. Germline CDR1 is MGHDK and CDR2 is SYGVNS. The chain's CDR3 is CASQQTGRETQYF. CDR3 DNA: TGTGCCAGCCAACAGACAGGGCGAGAGACCCAGTACTTC.

The V and J genes are TRBV4-1 and TRBJ1-1; D uncertain. The CDR3 consists of 15 residues. V lost 0 bases, J lost 5 bases, and 13 bases lay in between. Looked up from germline, CDR1 is MGHRA and CDR2 is YSYEKL. The CDR3 reads CASSQDAVRWTEAFF. CDR3 coding DNA: TGCGCCAGCAGCCAAGATGCGGTTAGGTGGACTGAAGCTTTCTTT.

The rearrangement joins TRBV18 to TRBJ2-1; D is possibly TRBD2 (6 bases). The CDR3 covers 14 residues. CDR1 and CDR2 from the germline V gene are KGHSH and LQKENI. The ends were cut back, 1 base at V and 7 bases at J, with 11 bases in the middle. The CDR3 protein is CASSPRLARNEQFF. The CDR3 nucleotides read TGTGCCAGCTCACCACGGCTAGCGAGAAATGAGCAGTTCTTC.

The CDR3, as DNA: TGTGCCAGCAGCTTAAGCGCGGGAGGGCCCAGCGAGCAGTACTTC. Translating it yields CASSLSAGGPSEQYF. V gene TRBV7-3 combines with J gene TRBJ2-7; TRBD2 agrees at 9 bases. This CDR3 region has 15 residues. The J segment lost 6 bases and the V segment lost 1 base, leaving 7 bases of the junction unmatched. Per the germline V gene, CDR1 is SGHTA and CDR2 is FQGTGA.

The chain has TRBV7-6 and TRBJ2-3, with TRBD2 matching 10 bases. The junction had 6 bases not matched to a gene; V was cut back by 4 bases and J by 2 bases. The CDR3 loop spans 16 amino acids. Per the germline V gene, CDR1 is SGHVS and CDR2 is FNYEAQ. CDR3 region: CASSSLTSGLTDTQYF. In DNA form, the CDR3 reads TGTGCCAGCAGCTCCTTGACTAGCGGGCTCACAGATACGCAGTATTTT.

This sequence joins TRBV5-1 and TRBJ2-1; possibly TRBD1 for D (5 bases). The CDR3 length is 14 residues. Germline CDR1 and CDR2: SGHRS and YFSETQ. Trimming removed 0 bases at V and 6 bases at J, with 10 bases between. DNA for the CDR3: TGCGCCAGCAGCTTGGACGGACATCGCAATGAGCAGTTCTTC. Amino acid sequence: CASSLDGHRNEQFF.

For this clone: Other DNA sequences from this sample encode an identical CDR3 as well. The V call is TRBV6-6, the J call TRBJ2-3; D may be TRBD1 (5 bases). The V gene lost 6 bases and the J gene lost 3 bases, with 7 bases spanning the gap. Germline V gene lookup returns CDR1 MNHNY and CDR2 SVGAGI (reference sequence). The CDR3 is 12 amino acids. The CDR3 spells CASSPGTDTQYF. DNA for the CDR3: TGTGCCAGCAGCCCAGGGACAGATACGCAGTATTTT.

This sequence joins TRBV6-5 and TRBJ1-2, with D perhaps TRBD1 (6 bases). V was cut by 5 bases and J by 5 bases, with 15 bases left in between. This CDR3 is built from 14 residues. Per germline, CDR1 MNHEY and CDR2 SVGAGI. In nucleotides, the CDR3 is TGTGCCAGCAGTGCATACAGGGATATATATGGCTACACCTTC. It translates to CASSAYRDIYGYTF.

As concerns this clone: At one boundary the junction diverges from the germline segment, which might be a read error. The chain employs TRBV2 and TRBJ2-2; unclear D gene. This CDR3 has 13 amino acids. Per germline, CDR1 SNHLY and CDR2 FYNNEI. CDR3 nucleotide sequence: TGTGCCAGCAGGGAAGACCCCACCGGGGAGCTGTTTTTT. This gives the protein CASREDPTGELFF. Full variable domain (rest looked up from reference TRBV2 and TRBJ2-2): EPEVTQTPSHQVTQMGQEVILRCVPISNHLYFYWYRQILGQKVEFLVSFYNNEISEKSEIFDDQFSVERPDGSNFTLKIRSTKLEDSAMYFCASREDPTGELFFGEGSRLTVL.

For the CDR3, the DNA is TGCGCCAGCAGACCTATCACAGGATTCAACGAGCAGTACTTC. Protein sequence: CASRPITGFNEQYF. This chain uses TRBV4-1 with TRBJ2-7; the D gene is possibly TRBD1 (5 bases). This CDR3 spans 14 amino acids. Germline values: CDR1 MGHRA, CDR2 YSYEKL. Trimming left V 6 bases short and J 5 bases short, with 17 bases between.

V and J are TRBV7-9 and TRBJ2-1; D unresolved. V dropped 3 bases and J dropped 12 bases, with 12 bases sitting between them. The germline gives CDR1 SEHNR, CDR2 FQNEAQ (reference sequence). The CDR3 contains 12 residues. This CDR3 reads CASSFGSEGQFF. The CDR3 coding sequence is TGTGCCAGCAGCTTTGGGTCAGAAGGGCAGTTCTTC.

V and J are TRBV30 and TRBJ2-7, with TRBD2 matching over 11 bases. CDR1 GTSNPN and CDR2 SVGIG come from the germline V gene (reference sequence). This CDR3 region has 13 residues. Here the CDR3 DNA reads TGTGTACTTCTAGCGGGAGGATCTTACGAGCAGTACTTC. The encoded protein is CVLLAGGSYEQYF. Full variable domain (remainder filled in from reference TRBV30 and TRBJ2-7): SQTIHQWPATLVQPVGSPLSLECTVEGTSNPNLYWYRQAAGRGLQLLFYSVGIGQISSEVPQNLSASRPQDRQFILSSKKLLLSDSGFYLCVLLAGGSYEQYFGPGTRLTVT.

As concerns this clone: Other DNA sequences within the sample encode an identical CDR3. CDR3 sequence: CASSPGQGGQPQHF. The CDR3 DNA reads TGTGCCAGTAGTCCCGGACAGGGCGGACAGCCCCAGCATTTT. The chain combines TRBV19 with TRBJ1-5; 8 nucleotides agree with TRBD1. This CDR3 contains 14 residues. Germline V gene sequence: CDR1 LNHDA, CDR2 SQIVND (reference sequence). V lost 5 bases and J lost 7; bases outside the gene matches: 7.

The gene calls are TRBV27 and TRBJ2-1; 8 bases agree with TRBD2. Germline V gene sequence: CDR1 MNHEY, CDR2 SMNVEV (reference sequence). The CDR3 runs to 15 residues. Losses at the gene ends were 5 bases for V and 9 bases for J; bases not matched to a gene: 12. The CDR3 region is CASSNPGGPRSEQFF. As DNA, the CDR3 is TGTGCCAGCAGTAACCCGGGAGGGCCCCGTAGTGAGCAGTTCTTC.

This clone has a single count. The rearrangement uses TRBV9 and TRBJ2-7; no clear D. Trimming cost V 3 bases and J 4 bases, with 17 bases left between them. The CDR3 runs 15 residues. Germline loops: CDR1 SGDLS, CDR2 YYNGEE. The CDR3 DNA reads TGTGCCAGCAGCGCGGGCGTGGACGAGACATACGAGCAGTACTTC. It encodes CASSAGVDETYEQYF.

The chain couples TRBV29-1 to TRBJ2-5; 7 nucleotides match TRBD1. From germline, CDR1 is SQVTM and CDR2 ANQGSEA. The V segment lost 8 bases and the J segment 4 bases; nucleotides outside the gene matches: 10. The CDR3 extends over 13 amino acids. The CDR3 is CSTEVAGGETQYF. The CDR3 DNA follows: TGCAGCACAGAGGTGGCAGGGGGAGAGACCCAGTACTTC. Looking up the rest from reference TRBV29-1 and TRBJ2-5 gives the full variable domain: SAVISQKPSRDICQRGTSLTIQCQVDSQVTMMFWYRQQPGQSLTLIATANQGSEATYESGFVIDKFPISRPNLTFSTLTVSNMSPEDSSIYLCSTEVAGGETQYFGPGTRLLVL.

This chain connects TRBV7-9 to TRBJ1-3; tentative D call: TRBD1 (6 bases). The germline CDR1 and CDR2 sequences are SEHNR and FQNEAQ (reference sequence). The CDR3 has 16 residues. V was pared by 6 bases and J by 0 bases, with 15 bases between. The CDR3 DNA reads as TGTGCCAGCAGATCCCAAGGGGGGCTCTCTGGAAACACCATATATTTT. It yields the protein CASRSQGGLSGNTIYF.

This clone was seen just once. The V and J genes are TRBV7-9 and TRBJ1-4; D is uncertain. In germline, CDR1 is SEHNR, CDR2 FQNEAQ (reference sequence). The length of the CDR3 is 15 residues. Trimming removed 5 bases at V and 7 bases at J, with 17 bases between. The CDR3: CASSGVGVSGEKLFF. CDR3 sequence (DNA): TGTGCCAGCAGCGGCGTTGGGGTTAGTGGTGAAAAACTGTTTTTT. Full variable domain (rest looked up from reference TRBV7-9 and TRBJ1-4): DTGVSQNPRHKITKRGQNVTFRCDPISEHNRLYWYRQTLGQGPEFLTYFQNEAQLEKSRLLSDRFSAERPKGSFSTLEIQRTEQGDSAMYLCASSGVGVSGEKLFFGSGTQLSVL.

The chain employs TRBV27 and TRBJ1-2; 7 bases align to TRBD1. The CDR3 loop spans 16 amino acids. From germline, CDR1 is MNHEY and CDR2 SMNVEV (reference sequence). Germline trimming cut 7 bases from V and 6 bases from J; bases unmatched to any gene: 17. The CDR3 DNA reads as TGTGCCAGCAAGAAGACAGGGTACCCAACCAGGAATGGCTACACCTTC. It encodes CASKKTGYPTRNGYTF.

V gene TRBV6-6 combines with J gene TRBJ1-2; TRBD1 might be the D (5 bases). Per the germline V gene, CDR1 is MNHNY and CDR2 is SVGAGI (reference sequence). The CDR3 length is 13 residues. With 7 bases removed from V and 4 bases from J, the gap between germline ends came to 13 bases. CDR3 residues: CASTSRQPYGYTF. DNA of the CDR3: TGTGCCAGCACCTCTAGACAGCCCTATGGCTACACCTTC.

The rearrangement links TRBV7-9 to TRBJ2-5; 9 bases align to TRBD2. The V and J ends lost 0 bases and 1 base, in that order; junction bases with no gene match: 3. The CDR3 sequence is 16 residues long. CDR1 and CDR2 (germline): SEHNR, FQNEAQ (reference sequence). CDR3: CASSLAGAGGQETQYF. The CDR3 DNA is TGTGCCAGCAGCTTAGCGGGAGCGGGAGGCCAAGAGACCCAGTACTTC.

The rearrangement joins TRBV7-3 to TRBJ2-2, with TRBD2 matching 8 bases. V trimming: 5 bases; J trimming: 6 bases; junction bases outside the gene matches: 11. Germline V lookup: CDR1 SGHTA, CDR2 FQGTGA. This CDR3 is 16 amino acids long. CDR3 sequence reads: CASSLYGRAQAGELFF. The CDR3 DNA reads TGTGCCAGCAGCCTTTACGGGAGGGCCCAGGCCGGGGAGCTGTTTTTT.